This T cell receptor (beta chain) was recovered during a study of cytomegalovirus exposure and HLA in healthy donors. The study's findings and limits: An analysis was carried out later, and it reportedly showed fewer N-insertions in an Asian-associated ancestry cluster than the roughly 700-donor mean. Roughly 170 TCR beta chains were listed as cytomegalovirus-associated.

Turning to this clone: The antigen is undetermined.

The PCR ran on 60 Vbeta and 13 Jbeta primers. Libraries were prepared by immunoSEQ multiplex PCR; TCRdb keeps only in-frame clonotypes and omits some of them. This repertoire shows around 50,000 clones, around 80% found once; its top ten account for around 8.1%. The V gene's germline CDR1 is MNHEY and CDR2 SVGAGI. The CDR3 spans 11 residues. The ends were cut back, 4 bases at V and 5 bases at J, with 5 bases in the middle. This clonotype was sampled from a man aged 25 to 45 in good health and CMV-seropositive. The V and J genes are TRBV6-5 and TRBJ2-5, with D uncertain. The sequenced material came from PBMCs. The CDR3 spells CASSSRETQYF. CDR3 DNA: TGTGCCAGCAGTTCTAGGGAGACCCAGTACTTC.